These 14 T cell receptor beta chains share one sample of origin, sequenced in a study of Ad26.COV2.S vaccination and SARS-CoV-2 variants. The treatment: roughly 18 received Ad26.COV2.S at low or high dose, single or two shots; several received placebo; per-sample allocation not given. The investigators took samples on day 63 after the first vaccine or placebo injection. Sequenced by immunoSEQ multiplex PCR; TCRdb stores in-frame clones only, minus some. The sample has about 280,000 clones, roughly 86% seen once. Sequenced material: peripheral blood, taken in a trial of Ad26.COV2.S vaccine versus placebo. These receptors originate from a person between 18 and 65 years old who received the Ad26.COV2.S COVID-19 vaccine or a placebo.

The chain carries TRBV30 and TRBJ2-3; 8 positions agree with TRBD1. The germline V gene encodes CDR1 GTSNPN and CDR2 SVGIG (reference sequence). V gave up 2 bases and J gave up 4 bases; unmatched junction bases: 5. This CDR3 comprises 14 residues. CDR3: CAWSPGQVADTQYF. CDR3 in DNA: TGTGCCTGGAGTCCGGGACAGGTGGCAGATACGCAGTATTTT.

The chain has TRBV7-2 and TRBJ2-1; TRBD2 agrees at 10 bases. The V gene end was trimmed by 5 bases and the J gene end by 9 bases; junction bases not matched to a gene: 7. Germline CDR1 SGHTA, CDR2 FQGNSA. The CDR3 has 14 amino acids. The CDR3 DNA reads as TGTGCCAGCAGCGCTCTAGCGGGAGCGGGTGAGCAGTTCTTC. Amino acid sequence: CASSALAGAGEQFF. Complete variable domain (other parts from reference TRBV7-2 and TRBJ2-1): GAGVSQSPSNKVTEKGKDVELRCDPISGHTALYWYRQSLGQGLEFLIYFQGNSAPDKSGLPSDRFSAERTGGSVSTLTIQRTQQEDSAVYLCASSALAGAGEQFFGPGTRLTVL.

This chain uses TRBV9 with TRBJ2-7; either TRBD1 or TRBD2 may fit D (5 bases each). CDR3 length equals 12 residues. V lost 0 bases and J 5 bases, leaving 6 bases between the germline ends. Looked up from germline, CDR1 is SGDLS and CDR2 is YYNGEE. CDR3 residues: CASSVGGDEQYF. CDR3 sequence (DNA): TGTGCCAGCAGCGTAGGAGGGGACGAGCAGTACTTC.

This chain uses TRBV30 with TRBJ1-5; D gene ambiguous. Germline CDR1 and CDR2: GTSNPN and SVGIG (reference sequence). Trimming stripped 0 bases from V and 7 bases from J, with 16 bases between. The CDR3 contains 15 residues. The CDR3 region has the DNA TGTGCCTGGAGTGTAGGTTTTGGTGTAGGGCAGCCCCAGCATTTT. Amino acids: CAWSVGFGVGQPQHF.

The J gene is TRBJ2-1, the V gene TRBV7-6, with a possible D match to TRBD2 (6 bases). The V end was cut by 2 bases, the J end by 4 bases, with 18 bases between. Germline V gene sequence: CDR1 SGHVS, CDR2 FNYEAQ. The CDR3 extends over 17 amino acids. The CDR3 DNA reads TGTGCCAGCAGCTTAACGTCGACGGCGGGAAAATACAATGAGCAGTTCTTC. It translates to CASSLTSTAGKYNEQFF.

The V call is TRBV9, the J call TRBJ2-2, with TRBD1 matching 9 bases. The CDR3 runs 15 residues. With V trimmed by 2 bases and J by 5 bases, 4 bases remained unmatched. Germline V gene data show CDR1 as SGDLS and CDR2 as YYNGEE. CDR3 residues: CASSVRDRVTGELFF. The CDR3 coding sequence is TGTGCCAGCAGCGTCCGGGACAGGGTAACCGGGGAGCTGTTTTTT.

The CDR3 loop is CASSPVATGKTEAFF. Written as DNA, the CDR3 is TGCGCCAGCAGCCCTGTTGCGACAGGGAAGACTGAAGCTTTCTTT. The chain is built from TRBV5-1 and TRBJ1-1; 7 positions agree with TRBD1. J was trimmed by 5 bases and V by 4 bases; bases with no gene match: 11. The CDR3 is 15 amino acids. Looked up from germline, CDR1 is SGHRS and CDR2 is YFSETQ.

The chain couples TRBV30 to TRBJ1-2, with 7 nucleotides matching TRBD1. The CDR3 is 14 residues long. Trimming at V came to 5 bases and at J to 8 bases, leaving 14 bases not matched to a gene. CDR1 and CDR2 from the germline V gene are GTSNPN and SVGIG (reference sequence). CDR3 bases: TGTGCCTGGTCCGGGACAGCGGGCTGGGGCGGCTACACCTTC. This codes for CAWSGTAGWGGYTF.

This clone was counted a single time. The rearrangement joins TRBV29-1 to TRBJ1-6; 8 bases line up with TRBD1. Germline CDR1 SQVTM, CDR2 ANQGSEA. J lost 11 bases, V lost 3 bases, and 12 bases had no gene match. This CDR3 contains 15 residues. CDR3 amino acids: CSVDDGTGDGAPLHF. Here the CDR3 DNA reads TGCAGCGTTGATGACGGGACAGGCGATGGAGCACCCCTCCACTTT.

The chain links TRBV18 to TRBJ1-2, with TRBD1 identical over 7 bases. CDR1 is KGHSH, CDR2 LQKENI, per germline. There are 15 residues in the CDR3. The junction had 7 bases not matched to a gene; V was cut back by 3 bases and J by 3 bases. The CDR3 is CASSPNSGTDYGYTF. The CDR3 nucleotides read TGTGCCAGCTCACCGAACTCCGGGACAGACTATGGCTACACCTTC.

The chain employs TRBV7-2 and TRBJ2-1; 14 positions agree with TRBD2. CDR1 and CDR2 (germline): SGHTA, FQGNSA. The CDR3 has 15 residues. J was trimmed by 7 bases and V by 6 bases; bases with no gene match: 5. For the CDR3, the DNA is TGTGCCAGCAGGCCTCGACTAGCGGGAGGGAATGAGCAGTTCTTC. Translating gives CASRPRLAGGNEQFF.

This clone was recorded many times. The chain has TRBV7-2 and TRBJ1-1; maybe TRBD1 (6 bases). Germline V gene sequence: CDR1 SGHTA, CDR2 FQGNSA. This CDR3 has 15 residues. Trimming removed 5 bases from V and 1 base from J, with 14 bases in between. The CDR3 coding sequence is TGTGCCAGCAGCCCCGGGGGGCGCGGGAACACTGAAGCTTTCTTT. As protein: CASSPGGRGNTEAFF.

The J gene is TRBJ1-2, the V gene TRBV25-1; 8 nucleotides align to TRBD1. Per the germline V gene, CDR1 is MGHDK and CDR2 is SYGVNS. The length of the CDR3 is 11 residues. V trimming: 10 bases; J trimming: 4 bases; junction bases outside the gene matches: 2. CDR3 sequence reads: CATTGGYGYTF. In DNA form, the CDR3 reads TGTGCCACTACAGGGGGCTATGGCTACACCTTC.

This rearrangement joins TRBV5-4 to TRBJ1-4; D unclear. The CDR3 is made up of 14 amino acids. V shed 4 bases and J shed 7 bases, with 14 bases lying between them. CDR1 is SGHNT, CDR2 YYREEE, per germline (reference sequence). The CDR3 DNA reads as TGTGCCAGCAGCATGCAGTCTGGGCGTGAAAAACTGTTTTTT. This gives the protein CASSMQSGREKLFF.